These T cell receptor beta chains were read from a single sample in a study of tumor-infiltrating lymphocytes in primary liver carcinoma. TCRdb processed the multiplex PCR reads anew with MiXCR; each CDR3 protein has one entry. Of about 96,000 distinct CDR3 sequences in the sample, approximately 68% were seen once. The specimen was tumor-adjacent normal liver tissue. The receptor set was obtained from a man in his forties or fifties with primary liver carcinoma and hepatitis B virus infection. Both conserved end residues are part of each CDR3. Each record gives: clone size, D gene, J gene, V gene, CDR3 DNA, CDR3 protein. The D gene is left open where the match is weak. Clone size is not always given. Where it is, it says once, few, many or a class for expanded clones.

abundance: many
d_gene: NA
j_gene: TRBJ2-7
v_gene: TRBV6-1
CDR3nt: TGTGCCAGCAGTGAAGGCCAGACCTACGAGCAGTACTTC
CDR3aa: CASSEGQTYEQYF

abundance: few
d_gene: TRBD1
j_gene: TRBJ1-1
v_gene: TRBV5-1
CDR3nt: TGCGCCAGCAGCCCCCTGACAGGGGAAGCTTTCTTT
CDR3aa: CASSPLTGEAFF

abundance: medium-sized
d_gene: NA
j_gene: TRBJ1-4
v_gene: TRBV11-2
CDR3nt: TGTGCCAGCAGCTTACAGGGCCCACTGTTTTTT
CDR3aa: CASSLQGPLFF

abundance: NA
d_gene: NA
j_gene: TRBJ2-1
v_gene: TRBV7-3
CDR3nt: TGTGCCAGCAGCCCCGAGATAAGCAATGAGCAGTTCTTC
CDR3aa: CASSPEISNEQFF

abundance: many
d_gene: NA
j_gene: TRBJ2-1
v_gene: TRBV11-2
CDR3nt: TGTGCCAGCAGCTTAGAGGTGGGGGCAGGGCCCTACAATGAGCAGTTCTTC
CDR3aa: CASSLEVGAGPYNEQFF

abundance: NA
d_gene: NA
j_gene: TRBJ1-1
v_gene: TRBV11-1
CDR3nt: NA
CDR3aa: CASSLWGHGTEASF

abundance: NA
d_gene: NA
j_gene: TRBJ2-1
v_gene: TRBV7-2
CDR3nt: TGTGCCAGCAGCTTAGCGCTAGAGGCTGAGCAGTTCTTC
CDR3aa: CASSLALEAEQFF

abundance: NA
d_gene: NA
j_gene: TRBJ2-3
v_gene: TRBV11-2
CDR3nt: TGTGCCAGCAGTTTAGGGGTAGGGGGAACAGATACGCAGTATTTT
CDR3aa: CASSLGVGGTDTQYF

abundance: NA
d_gene: NA
j_gene: TRBJ2-7
v_gene: TRBV11-2
CDR3nt: TGTGCCAGCAACCTCGGCGGGACTCTACCCTACGTGCAATACTTC
CDR3aa: CASNLGGTLPYVQYF

abundance: many
d_gene: NA
j_gene: TRBJ2-1
v_gene: TRBV7-9
CDR3nt: TGTGCCAGCAGCTTAGTAGAGCTAGCGGAGCAGTTCTTC
CDR3aa: CASSLVELAEQFF

abundance: many
d_gene: TRBD2
j_gene: TRBJ2-7
v_gene: TRBV28
CDR3nt: TGTGCCAGCAAGGAGCGGGAGTCCTACGAGCAGTACTTC
CDR3aa: CASKERESYEQYF